This T cell receptor (beta chain) was sequenced for a study of T-cell reconstitution after alpha-beta-depleted transplantation in children. It was with unique molecular identifiers that the TCRbeta library was prepared. TCRdb ran MiXCR on the PCR reads and lists one entry per CDR3 protein. Seen here are more than 150,000 distinct CDR3 sequences, about 6.4% observed once, and the top ten hold around 3%. Trimming removed 3 bases at V and 1 base at J, with 9 bases between. The CDR3 runs 14 residues. The germline CDR1 and CDR2 sequences are SGHTA and FQGNSA. This clonotype was counted between two and nine times.

This TCR derives from a human donor who donated a stem cell graft to a child with Wiskott-Aldrich syndrome. V is TRBV7-2 and J is TRBJ1-1, with D possibly matching TRBD1 (6 bases). Sequences were derived from PBMCs from the stem cell graft donor, sampled from the stem cell graft. The CDR3 nucleotides read TGTGCCAGCAGCTTCCCGGGGGCGAACACTGAAGCTTTCTTT. Translated: CASSFPGANTEAFF.